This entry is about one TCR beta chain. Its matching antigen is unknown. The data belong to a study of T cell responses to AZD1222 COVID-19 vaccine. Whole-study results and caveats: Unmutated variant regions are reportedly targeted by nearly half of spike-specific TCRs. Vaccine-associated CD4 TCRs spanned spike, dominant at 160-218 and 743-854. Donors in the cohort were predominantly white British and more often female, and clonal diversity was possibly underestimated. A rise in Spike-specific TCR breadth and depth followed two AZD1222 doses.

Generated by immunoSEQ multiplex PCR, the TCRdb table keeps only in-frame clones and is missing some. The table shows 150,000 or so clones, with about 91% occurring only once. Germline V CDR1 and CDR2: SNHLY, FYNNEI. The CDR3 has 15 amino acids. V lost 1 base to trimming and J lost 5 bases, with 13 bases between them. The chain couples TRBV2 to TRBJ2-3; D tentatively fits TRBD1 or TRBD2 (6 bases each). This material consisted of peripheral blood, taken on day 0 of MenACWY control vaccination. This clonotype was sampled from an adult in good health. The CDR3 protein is CASSEVGGQEDTQYF. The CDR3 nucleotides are TGTGCCAGCAGTGAAGTTGGGGGGCAAGAAGATACGCAGTATTTT.